This TCR beta chain derives from a study of vaccination and CD4 T cells after COVID-19. V dropped 5 bases and J dropped 8 bases, with 21 bases sitting between them. The V gene's germline CDR1 is SGHTA and CDR2 FQGNSA. The CDR3 consists of 15 residues. Treatment of the sample: roughly ten-day PBMC culture with coronavirus spike peptide pools or control peptides (ViraFEST assay). Remarks on this clonotype: Its antigen is unidentified.

Sequencing of the DNA from cultured CD4+ T cells was carried out with the Oncomine TCR Beta short-read assay. A single record per CDR3 protein comes from TCRdb applying MiXCR to the PCR reads. The sample consists of roughly 25,000 distinct CDR3 sequences, about 56% of them appearing once. The specimen sequenced was CD4+ T cells from blood, cultured in vitro. This rearrangement joins TRBV7-2 to TRBJ1-1; D ambiguous. This clonotype was sampled from a human donor who had recovered from COVID-19. The CDR3 here is CASSALPDINLEAFF. CDR3 in DNA: TGTGCCAGCAGCGCCCTCCCCGACATAAACCTCGAAGCTTTCTTT. The variable domain in full, with the rest retrieved from reference TRBV7-2 and TRBJ1-1, is GAGVSQSPSNKVTEKGKDVELRCDPISGHTALYWYRQSLGQGLEFLIYFQGNSAPDKSGLPSDRFSAERTGGSVSTLTIQRTQQEDSAVYLCASSALPDINLEAFFGQGTRLTVV.